One sample yielded the 13 T cell receptor beta chains listed below, sequenced in a study of spatial heterogeneity in lung cancer. TCRdb re-called the 5' RACE reads through MiXCR, storing one row per CDR3 protein. This sample has tens of thousands of distinct CDR3 sequences, with around 8.2% found just once. The time point: sample taken at primary tumor resection. The authors sequenced whole RNA from tumor, nontumor lung or frozen PBMC without sorting. Here the sequenced sample was PBMCs, taken at surgery. These receptors were obtained from a female donor with early-stage non-small cell lung cancer.

The sample holds many counts of this clonotype. The chain joins TRBV6-5 to TRBJ2-7; 9 nucleotides agree with TRBD1. The V segment lost 4 bases and the J segment 4 bases; nucleotides outside the gene matches: 11. The CDR3 has 16 amino acids. Germline CDR1 reads MNHEY; CDR2 reads SVGAGI. DNA of the CDR3: TGTGCCAGCAGTTCAACCGGGACAGGGTCAGTGTACGAGCAGTACTTC. Encoded protein: CASSSTGTGSVYEQYF.

The genes are TRBV19 and TRBJ2-1; a possible D gene is TRBD1 (6 bases). V was trimmed by 8 bases and J by 10 bases, leaving 21 bases between them. The CDR3 totals 14 residues. Germline V gene lookup returns CDR1 LNHDA and CDR2 SQIVND (reference sequence). CDR3 amino acids: CASAGTQGGVEQFF. The DNA for the CDR3 is TGTGCCAGTGCCGGGACACAGGGCGGTGTGGAGCAGTTCTTC. The full variable domain, completed using reference TRBV19 and TRBJ2-1, is DGGITQSPKYLFRKEGQNVTLSCEQNLNHDAMYWYRQDPGQGLRLIYYSQIVNDFQKGDIAEGYSVSREKKESFPLTVTSAQKNPTAFYLCASAGTQGGVEQFFGPGTRLTVL.

The V call is TRBV19, the J call TRBJ2-1; 12 positions agree with TRBD2. The CDR3 has 16 residues. Per the germline V gene, CDR1 is LNHDA and CDR2 is SQIVND (reference sequence). The V segment lost 5 bases and the J segment 3 bases; nucleotides outside the gene matches: 5. In nucleotides, the CDR3 is TGTGCCAGTAGTGGGGAACTAGCGGGGGGCTACAATGAGCAGTTCTTC. Amino acid sequence: CASSGELAGGYNEQFF. The complete variable domain, with remaining parts taken from reference TRBV19 and TRBJ2-1, reads DGGITQSPKYLFRKEGQNVTLSCEQNLNHDAMYWYRQDPGQGLRLIYYSQIVNDFQKGDIAEGYSVSREKKESFPLTVTSAQKNPTAFYLCASSGELAGGYNEQFFGPGTRLTVL.

The gene calls are TRBV6-1 and TRBJ1-6, with 7 bases that match TRBD1. The germline V gene has CDR1 MNHNS and CDR2 SASEGT. The CDR3 extends over 15 amino acids. The trim removed 1 base at V and 7 bases at J, leaving 4 bases unmatched. CDR3 sequence: CASSEVRGGNSPLHF. The CDR3, as DNA: TGTGCCAGCAGTGAAGTAAGAGGGGGCAATTCACCCCTCCACTTT.

This clonotype was seen a few times. V gene TRBV5-1 combines with J gene TRBJ1-1; D gene ambiguous. The CDR3 loop spans 13 amino acids. CDR1 is SGHRS, CDR2 YFSETQ, per germline. Trimming took off 4 bases at V and 4 bases at J, with 11 bases between the two ends. The CDR3 spells CASSSTIGTEAFF. The CDR3 nucleotides read TGCGCCAGCAGCAGTACGATCGGCACTGAAGCTTTCTTT. The full variable domain, with the rest looked up from reference TRBV5-1 and TRBJ1-1, is KAGVTQTPRYLIKTRGQQVTLSCSPISGHRSVSWYQQTPGQGLQFLFEYFSETQRNKGNFPGRFSGRQFSNSRSEMNVSTLELGDSALYLCASSSTIGTEAFFGQGTRLTVV.

This clonotype was detected only a few times. In DNA, the CDR3 is TGTGCCAGCACATCCGACGGGACATTGAACACTGAAGCTTTCTTT. Translated, it gives CASTSDGTLNTEAFF. This sequence joins TRBV2 and TRBJ1-1, with D possibly being TRBD1 (6 bases). Germline lookup yields CDR1 SNHLY and CDR2 FYNNEI. Trimming took 7 bases from V and 0 from J, leaving 15 bases between them. The CDR3 has 15 residues.

The CDR3: CASSLALAGGNNEQFF. The CDR3 region has the DNA TGTGCCAGCAGCTTAGCTCTAGCGGGAGGGAACAATGAGCAGTTCTTC. The chain joins TRBV11-2 to TRBJ2-1; 12 bases agree with TRBD2. The CDR3 is made up of 16 amino acids. Germline CDR1 reads SGHAT; CDR2 reads FQNNGV. The junction had 3 bases not matched to a gene; V was cut back by 1 base and J by 5 bases.

This clonotype was seen a few times. This chain uses TRBV12-3 or TRBV12-4 with TRBJ1-3; 10 nucleotides line up with TRBD1. The J segment lost 4 bases and the V segment lost 6 bases, leaving 21 bases of the junction unmatched. The CDR3 has 20 amino acids. The CDR3 sequence is CASSPPRDRGAVGSGNTIYF. The CDR3 DNA sequence: TGTGCCAGCAGCCCCCCCCGGGACAGGGGCGCAGTAGGCTCCGGAAACACCATATATTTT.

This clonotype was seen many times. This rearrangement joins TRBV4-2 to TRBJ1-5; D is unclear. Trimming left V 3 bases short and J 1 base short, with 7 bases between. Per the germline V gene, CDR1 is LGHNA and CDR2 is YNFKEQ. The CDR3 is made up of 14 amino acids. The CDR3, as DNA: TGTGCCAGCAGCCAGGTGGCCAGCAATCAGCCCCAGCATTTT. Translating gives CASSQVASNQPQHF.

The chain uses TRBV7-3 and TRBJ2-1; 7 positions match TRBD2. Germline CDR1 is SGHTA and CDR2 is FQGTGA. This CDR3 spans 14 amino acids. V lost 1 base to trimming and J lost 8 bases; unmatched junction nucleotides: 5. CDR3 region: CASSLMGRDDEQFF. CDR3 nucleotides: TGTGCCAGCAGCTTAATGGGGAGGGACGATGAGCAGTTCTTC.

The chain recombines TRBV29-1 with TRBJ2-5; 9 nucleotides line up with TRBD1. The trim removed 7 bases at V and 4 bases at J, leaving 7 bases unmatched. The CDR3 extends over 13 amino acids. Germline CDR1 reads SQVTM; CDR2 reads ANQGSEA. The CDR3 DNA is TGCAGCGGCCGGGACAGGGTTTCAGAGACCCAGTACTTC. Encoded protein: CSGRDRVSETQYF.

This clonotype was seen repeatedly, ten times or more. The chain carries TRBV5-1 and TRBJ2-5; the D is unclear. The V end lost 0 bases, the J end lost 5 bases, and 8 bases lay between the germline ends. Germline V gene lookup returns CDR1 SGHRS and CDR2 YFSETQ. This CDR3 comprises 13 residues. In nucleotides, the CDR3 is TGCGCCAGCAGCTTGGACGGGTTGGAGACCCAGTACTTC. Translation: CASSLDGLETQYF.

The CDR3 loop reads CASSVASRQETQYF. CDR3 in DNA: TGTGCCAGCAGCGTAGCTTCCAGGCAAGAGACCCAGTACTTC. The chain couples TRBV9 to TRBJ2-5; D is unresolved. Trimming pared 0 bases from V and 2 bases from J, leaving 8 bases between. The CDR3 totals 14 residues. Looked up from germline, CDR1 is SGDLS and CDR2 is YYNGEE.